These T cell receptor beta chains were read from a single sample in a study of blood T cell repertoires in COVID-19. Here immunoSEQ multiplex PCR was the method, and the copy in TCRdb shows in-frame clones only, minus some. The data show roughly 300,000 clones, with about four fifths seen just once and 1.4% to 1.5% held by the top ten. The material sequenced was peripheral blood. The receptor set was obtained from a human donor with COVID-19, enrolled during active disease. The donor label of this sample is uncertain. Both conserved end residues are part of each CDR3. Each record gives: D gene, J gene, clone size, V gene, CDR3 protein, CDR3 DNA. A D gene is named only where the DNA matches it firmly. Size is stated for part of the rows, as once, few or many counts, or as a class when the clone is expanded.

D gene: -
J gene: TRBJ2-3
clone size: -
V gene: TRBV5-3
CDR3 protein: CARATRSLNISTDTQYF
CDR3 DNA: TGTGCCAGGGCGACTAGATCCTTAAACATCAGCACAGATACGCAGTATTTT

D gene: TRBD2
J gene: TRBJ2-7
clone size: -
V gene: TRBV5-1
CDR3 protein: CASSVLAGVVYEQYF
CDR3 DNA: TGCGCCAGCAGCGTTCTAGCGGGAGTGGTCTACGAGCAGTACTTC

D gene: TRBD2
J gene: TRBJ2-3
clone size: -
V gene: TRBV7-2
CDR3 protein: CASSLGGRSTDTQYF
CDR3 DNA: TGTGCCAGCAGCTTAGGCGGGAGGTCAACAGATACGCAGTATTTT

D gene: -
J gene: TRBJ2-7
clone size: -
V gene: TRBV28
CDR3 protein: CASSLPGARYEQYF
CDR3 DNA: TGTGCCAGCAGTTTACCGGGTGCCCGCTACGAGCAGTACTTC

D gene: -
J gene: TRBJ2-7
clone size: -
V gene: TRBV28
CDR3 protein: CASSPRGGGGEQYF
CDR3 DNA: TGTGCCAGCAGCCCTCGAGGTGGTGGAGGGGAGCAGTACTTC

D gene: TRBD2
J gene: TRBJ2-1
clone size: -
V gene: TRBV9
CDR3 protein: CASSVATRTSGSSYNEQFF
CDR3 DNA: TGTGCCAGCAGCGTAGCGACGAGAACTAGCGGGAGTTCCTACAATGAGCAGTTCTTC

D gene: TRBD1
J gene: TRBJ1-5
clone size: -
V gene: TRBV19
CDR3 protein: CASSISRGPGQPQHF
CDR3 DNA: TGTGCCAGTAGTATTTCGAGGGGGCCAGGTCAGCCCCAGCATTTT

D gene: TRBD1
J gene: TRBJ1-1
clone size: -
V gene: TRBV5-6
CDR3 protein: CASSLGGQGIEAFF
CDR3 DNA: TGTGCCAGCAGCTTGGGGGGACAGGGGATTGAAGCTTTCTTT

D gene: -
J gene: TRBJ2-3
clone size: -
V gene: TRBV6-1
CDR3 protein: CASSELVWTVMDTQYF
CDR3 DNA: TGTGCCAGCAGTGAATTGGTGTGGACAGTCATGGATACGCAGTATTTT

D gene: -
J gene: TRBJ1-3
clone size: -
V gene: TRBV29-1
CDR3 protein: CSVAGFGNTIYF
CDR3 DNA: TGCAGCGTTGCGGGGTTTGGAAACACCATATATTTT

D gene: -
J gene: TRBJ1-5
clone size: -
V gene: TRBV4-1
CDR3 protein: CASSQVPVNQPQHF
CDR3 DNA: TGCGCCAGCAGCCAAGTTCCGGTGAATCAGCCCCAGCATTTT

D gene: -
J gene: TRBJ1-5
clone size: -
V gene: TRBV18
CDR3 protein: CASSQFDSLQPQHF
CDR3 DNA: TGTGCCAGCTCACAATTCGACAGTCTTCAGCCCCAGCATTTT

D gene: TRBD1
J gene: TRBJ1-5
clone size: -
V gene: TRBV18
CDR3 protein: CASSPQTGGGQPQHF
CDR3 DNA: TGTGCCAGCTCACCCCAGACAGGGGGAGGTCAGCCCCAGCATTTT

D gene: TRBD1
J gene: TRBJ2-2
clone size: -
V gene: TRBV9
CDR3 protein: CASSVGQGRTGELFF
CDR3 DNA: TGTGCCAGCAGTGTGGGACAGGGTAGGACCGGGGAGCTGTTTTTT

D gene: TRBD1
J gene: TRBJ1-5
clone size: -
V gene: TRBV19
CDR3 protein: CASSYRGQGQPQHF
CDR3 DNA: TGTGCCAGTAGTTACAGGGGTCAGGGTCAGCCCCAGCATTTT

D gene: TRBD1
J gene: TRBJ1-4
clone size: -
V gene: TRBV19
CDR3 protein: CASSPGTGATEKLFF
CDR3 DNA: TGTGCCAGTAGCCCCGGGACAGGGGCGACCGAAAAACTGTTTTTT

D gene: -
J gene: TRBJ2-3
clone size: -
V gene: TRBV6-2/TRBV6-3
CDR3 protein: CASSLRESGDTQYF
CDR3 DNA: TGTGCCAGCAGTCTACGGGAGTCGGGAGATACGCAGTATTTT

D gene: TRBD2
J gene: TRBJ2-2
clone size: -
V gene: TRBV24-1
CDR3 protein: CATSDPGLGVFRGTGELFF
CDR3 DNA: TGTGCCACCAGTGATCCGGGACTAGGGGTTTTCAGGGGCACCGGGGAGCTGTTTTTT

D gene: TRBD2
J gene: TRBJ2-1
clone size: -
V gene: TRBV9
CDR3 protein: CASSVEASGRMRNEQFF
CDR3 DNA: TGTGCCAGCAGCGTAGAGGCTAGCGGGAGGATGAGGAATGAGCAGTTCTTC

D gene: -
J gene: TRBJ1-1
clone size: -
V gene: TRBV11-2
CDR3 protein: CASSLAGKAEAFF
CDR3 DNA: TGTGCCAGCAGCTTAGCCGGGAAGGCTGAAGCTTTCTTT

D gene: TRBD1
J gene: TRBJ1-1
clone size: -
V gene: TRBV7-8
CDR3 protein: CASSLDGQGRTEAFF
CDR3 DNA: TGTGCCAGCAGCTTAGATGGACAGGGGAGGACTGAAGCTTTCTTT

D gene: TRBD1
J gene: TRBJ1-5
clone size: -
V gene: TRBV7-9
CDR3 protein: CASSFTGANQPQHF
CDR3 DNA: TGTGCCAGCAGCTTCACAGGGGCCAATCAGCCCCAGCATTTT

D gene: TRBD1
J gene: TRBJ1-4
clone size: -
V gene: TRBV5-4
CDR3 protein: CASRGQGSDEKLFF
CDR3 DNA: TGTGCCAGCAGAGGACAGGGATCGGATGAAAAACTGTTTTTT

D gene: -
J gene: TRBJ1-1
clone size: -
V gene: TRBV5-6
CDR3 protein: CASSPRGIMNTEAFF
CDR3 DNA: TGTGCCAGCAGCCCACGAGGGATTATGAACACTGAAGCTTTCTTT

D gene: -
J gene: TRBJ1-5
clone size: -
V gene: TRBV21-1
CDR3 protein: CARGRDNQPQHF
CDR3 DNA: TGTGCCAGGGGCAGGGACAATCAGCCCCAGCATTTT

D gene: TRBD1
J gene: TRBJ1-6
clone size: -
V gene: TRBV30
CDR3 protein: CAWSEETGAIGYGSPLHF
CDR3 DNA: TGTGCCTGGAGTGAAGAGACAGGGGCAATCGGGTACGGTTCACCCCTCCACTTT

D gene: TRBD1
J gene: TRBJ1-6
clone size: -
V gene: TRBV5-1
CDR3 protein: CASSLGQGSSYNSPLHF
CDR3 DNA: TGCGCCAGCAGCTTGGGACAGGGTAGCTCCTATAATTCACCCCTCCACTTT

D gene: TRBD2
J gene: TRBJ2-2
clone size: -
V gene: TRBV7-9
CDR3 protein: CASSPSRLAGPSRLGELFF
CDR3 DNA: TGTGCCAGCAGCCCCTCCCGACTAGCGGGACCCTCTCGGCTCGGGGAGCTGTTTTTT

D gene: -
J gene: TRBJ1-6
clone size: -
V gene: TRBV27
CDR3 protein: CASSGRGTRSGSPLHF
CDR3 DNA: TGTGCCAGCAGCGGCCGGGGTACGAGATCGGGCTCACCCCTCCACTTT

D gene: -
J gene: TRBJ1-1
clone size: -
V gene: TRBV12-1
CDR3 protein: CASSDAGTGLTSGAFF
CDR3 DNA: TGTGCCAGCAGCGACGCCGGGACAGGACTTACCTCGGGAGCTTTCTTT

D gene: -
J gene: TRBJ2-5
clone size: -
V gene: TRBV7-2
CDR3 protein: CASSLDAQGQETQYF
CDR3 DNA: TGTGCCAGCAGCTTAGATGCACAGGGACAAGAGACCCAGTACTTC

D gene: -
J gene: TRBJ2-1
clone size: -
V gene: TRBV5-6
CDR3 protein: CASSLTRTYNEQFF
CDR3 DNA: TGTGCCAGCAGCTTAACTCGTACCTACAATGAGCAGTTCTTC

D gene: -
J gene: TRBJ2-1
clone size: -
V gene: TRBV6-5
CDR3 protein: CASSYSIGSSYNEQFF
CDR3 DNA: TGTGCCAGCAGTTACTCGATAGGGAGCTCCTACAATGAGCAGTTCTTC

D gene: -
J gene: TRBJ1-5
clone size: few
V gene: TRBV6-5
CDR3 protein: CASSYAQGYQPQHF
CDR3 DNA: TGTGCCAGCAGTTACGCCCAGGGCTACCAGCCCCAGCATTTT

D gene: -
J gene: TRBJ1-5
clone size: -
V gene: TRBV7-2
CDR3 protein: CASTPDSDQPQHF
CDR3 DNA: TGTGCCAGCACCCCCGACAGTGATCAGCCCCAGCATTTT

D gene: -
J gene: TRBJ1-1
clone size: -
V gene: TRBV29-1
CDR3 protein: CSVEEVLRTGKAFF
CDR3 DNA: TGCAGCGTTGAAGAAGTCCTGCGGACGGGGAAGGCTTTCTTT

D gene: -
J gene: TRBJ2-2
clone size: -
V gene: TRBV5-1
CDR3 protein: CASSVLNTGELFF
CDR3 DNA: TGCGCCAGCAGCGTTCTGAACACCGGGGAGCTGTTTTTT

D gene: -
J gene: TRBJ2-1
clone size: -
V gene: TRBV3-1/TRBV3-2
CDR3 protein: CASSLADSQNNEQFF
CDR3 DNA: TGTGCCAGCAGCCTAGCGGATAGCCAGAACAATGAGCAGTTCTTC

D gene: TRBD2
J gene: TRBJ2-1
clone size: -
V gene: TRBV19
CDR3 protein: CASSPFASGVYNEQFF
CDR3 DNA: TGTGCCAGTAGTCCCTTTGCTAGCGGGGTTTACAATGAGCAGTTCTTC

D gene: -
J gene: TRBJ1-5
clone size: -
V gene: TRBV3-1/TRBV3-2
CDR3 protein: CASSSTPSDLWPQHF
CDR3 DNA: TGTGCCAGCAGCTCCACCCCCTCCGACTTGTGGCCCCAGCATTTT

D gene: -
J gene: TRBJ1-1
clone size: once
V gene: TRBV28
CDR3 protein: CASSLEDTEAFF
CDR3 DNA: TGTGCCAGCAGTTTGGAGGACACTGAAGCTTTCTTT

D gene: TRBD1
J gene: TRBJ1-6
clone size: -
V gene: TRBV30
CDR3 protein: CAWSVPGTGSLGPLHF
CDR3 DNA: TGTGCCTGGAGTGTTCCCGGGACAGGGTCTCTTGGACCCCTCCACTTT

D gene: -
J gene: TRBJ2-5
clone size: -
V gene: TRBV7-3
CDR3 protein: CASSSGTPRETQYF
CDR3 DNA: TGTGCCAGCAGCTCGGGTACCCCGAGGGAGACCCAGTACTTC

D gene: TRBD2
J gene: TRBJ2-5
clone size: few
V gene: TRBV20-1
CDR3 protein: CSASSGTSVEETQYF
CDR3 DNA: TGCAGTGCTAGTTCCGGGACTAGCGTAGAAGAGACCCAGTACTTC

D gene: TRBD1
J gene: TRBJ1-2
clone size: -
V gene: TRBV28
CDR3 protein: CASRRYRGRSDGYTF
CDR3 DNA: TGTGCCAGCAGACGTTACAGGGGGCGATCGGATGGCTACACCTTC

D gene: -
J gene: TRBJ2-5
clone size: -
V gene: TRBV19
CDR3 protein: CASSIDDRTQYF
CDR3 DNA: TGTGCCAGTAGTATAGATGACAGAACCCAGTACTTC

D gene: -
J gene: TRBJ2-2
clone size: -
V gene: TRBV15
CDR3 protein: CATRVGANTGELFF
CDR3 DNA: TGTGCCACCAGAGTCGGGGCGAACACCGGGGAGCTGTTTTTT

D gene: -
J gene: TRBJ1-4
clone size: -
V gene: TRBV5-3
CDR3 protein: CARSWHTNVLGCIPEKLFF
CDR3 DNA: TGTGCCAGAAGCTGGCATACGAATGTTCTAGGTTGCATCCCTGAAAAACTGTTTTTT

D gene: -
J gene: TRBJ2-1
clone size: -
V gene: TRBV7-9
CDR3 protein: CASSARDSYNEQFF
CDR3 DNA: TGTGCCAGCAGTGCGCGGGACTCCTACAATGAGCAGTTCTTC

D gene: -
J gene: TRBJ1-2
clone size: -
V gene: TRBV24-1
CDR3 protein: CAIGTFYGYTF
CDR3 DNA: TGTGCCATCGGGACTTTCTATGGCTACACCTTC

D gene: TRBD1
J gene: TRBJ2-3
clone size: -
V gene: TRBV6-5
CDR3 protein: CASNLRDRNSDTQYF
CDR3 DNA: TGTGCCAGCAATCTACGGGACAGGAACTCAGATACGCAGTATTTT

D gene: TRBD2
J gene: TRBJ2-1
clone size: -
V gene: TRBV11-1
CDR3 protein: CASSLAHGGRGGNEQFF
CDR3 DNA: TGTGCCAGCAGCTTAGCGCATGGCGGGAGGGGAGGAAATGAGCAGTTCTTC

D gene: -
J gene: TRBJ1-6
clone size: few
V gene: TRBV27
CDR3 protein: CATPRVGGNSPLHF
CDR3 DNA: TGTGCCACCCCCCGAGTGGGGGGAAATTCACCCCTCCACTTT

D gene: TRBD1
J gene: TRBJ2-7
clone size: -
V gene: TRBV29-1
CDR3 protein: CSVVGLRTGGPYEQYF
CDR3 DNA: TGCAGCGTTGTGGGTCTTAGGACAGGGGGTCCCTACGAGCAGTACTTC

D gene: TRBD1
J gene: TRBJ2-7
clone size: few
V gene: TRBV5-4
CDR3 protein: CASSLAMGQGTNEQYF
CDR3 DNA: TGTGCCAGCAGCCTAGCGATGGGACAGGGAACTAACGAGCAGTACTTC

D gene: TRBD1
J gene: TRBJ2-3
clone size: -
V gene: TRBV5-1
CDR3 protein: CASSSTGGDTQYF
CDR3 DNA: TGCGCCAGCAGCTCAACAGGGGGGGATACGCAGTATTTT

D gene: -
J gene: TRBJ1-2
clone size: -
V gene: TRBV27
CDR3 protein: CASSLGGPAYGYTF
CDR3 DNA: TGTGCCAGCAGTTTGGGAGGCCCGGCCTATGGCTACACCTTC